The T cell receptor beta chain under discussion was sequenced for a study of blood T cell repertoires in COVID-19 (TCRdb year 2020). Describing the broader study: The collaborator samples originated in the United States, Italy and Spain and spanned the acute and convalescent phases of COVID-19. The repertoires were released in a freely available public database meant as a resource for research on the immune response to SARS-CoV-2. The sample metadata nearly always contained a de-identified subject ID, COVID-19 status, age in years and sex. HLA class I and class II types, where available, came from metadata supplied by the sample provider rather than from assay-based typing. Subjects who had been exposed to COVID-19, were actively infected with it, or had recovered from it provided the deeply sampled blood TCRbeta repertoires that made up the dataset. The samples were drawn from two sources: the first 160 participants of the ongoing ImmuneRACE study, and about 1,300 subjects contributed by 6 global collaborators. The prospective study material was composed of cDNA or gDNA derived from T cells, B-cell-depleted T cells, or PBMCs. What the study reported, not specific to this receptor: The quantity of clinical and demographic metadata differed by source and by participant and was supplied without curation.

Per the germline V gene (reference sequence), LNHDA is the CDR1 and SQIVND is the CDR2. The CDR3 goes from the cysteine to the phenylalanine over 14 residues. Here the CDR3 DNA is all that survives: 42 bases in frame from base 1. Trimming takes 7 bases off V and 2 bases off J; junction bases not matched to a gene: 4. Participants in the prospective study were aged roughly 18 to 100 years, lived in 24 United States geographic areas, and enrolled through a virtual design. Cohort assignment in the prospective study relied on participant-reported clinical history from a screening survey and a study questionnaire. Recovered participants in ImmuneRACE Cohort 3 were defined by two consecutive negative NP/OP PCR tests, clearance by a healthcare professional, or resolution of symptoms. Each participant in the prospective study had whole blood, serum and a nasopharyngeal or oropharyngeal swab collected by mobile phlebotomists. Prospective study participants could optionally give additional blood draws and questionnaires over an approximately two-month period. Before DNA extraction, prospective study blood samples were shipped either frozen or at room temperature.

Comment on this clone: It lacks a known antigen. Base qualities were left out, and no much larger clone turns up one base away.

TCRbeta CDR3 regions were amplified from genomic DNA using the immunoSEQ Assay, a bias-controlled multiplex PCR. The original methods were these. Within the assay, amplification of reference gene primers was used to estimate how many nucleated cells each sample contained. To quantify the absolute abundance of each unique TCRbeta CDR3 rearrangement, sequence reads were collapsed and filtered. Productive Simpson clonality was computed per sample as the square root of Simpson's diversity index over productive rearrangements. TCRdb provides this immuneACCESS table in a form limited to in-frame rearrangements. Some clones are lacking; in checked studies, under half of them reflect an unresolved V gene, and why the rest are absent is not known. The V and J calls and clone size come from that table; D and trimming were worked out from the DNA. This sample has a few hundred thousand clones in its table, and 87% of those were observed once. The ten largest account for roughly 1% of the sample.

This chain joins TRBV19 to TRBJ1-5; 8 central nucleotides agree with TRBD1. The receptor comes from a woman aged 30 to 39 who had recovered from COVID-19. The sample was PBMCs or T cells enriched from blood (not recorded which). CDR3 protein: CASNPTGGNQPQHF. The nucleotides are TGTGCCAGTAACCCGACAGGGGGCAATCAGCCCCAGCATTTT.